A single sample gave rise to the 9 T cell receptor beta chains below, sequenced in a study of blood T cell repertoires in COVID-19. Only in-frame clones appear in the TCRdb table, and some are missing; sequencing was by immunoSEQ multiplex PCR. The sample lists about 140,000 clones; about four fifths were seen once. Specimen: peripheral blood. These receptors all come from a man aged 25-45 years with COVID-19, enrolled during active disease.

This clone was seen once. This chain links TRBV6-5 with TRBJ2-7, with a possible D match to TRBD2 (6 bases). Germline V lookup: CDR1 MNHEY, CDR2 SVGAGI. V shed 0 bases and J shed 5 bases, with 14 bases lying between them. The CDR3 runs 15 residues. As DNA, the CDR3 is TGTGCCAGCAGTTACTCTGCCGGGAGCAGGGACGAGCAGTACTTC. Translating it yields CASSYSAGSRDEQYF.

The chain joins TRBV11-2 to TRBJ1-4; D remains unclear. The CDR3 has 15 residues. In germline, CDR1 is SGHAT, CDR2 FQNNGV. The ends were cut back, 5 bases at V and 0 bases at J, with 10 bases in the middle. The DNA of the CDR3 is TGTGCCAGCAGCGCGCGGTCTGCAACTAATGAAAAACTGTTTTTT. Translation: CASSARSATNEKLFF.

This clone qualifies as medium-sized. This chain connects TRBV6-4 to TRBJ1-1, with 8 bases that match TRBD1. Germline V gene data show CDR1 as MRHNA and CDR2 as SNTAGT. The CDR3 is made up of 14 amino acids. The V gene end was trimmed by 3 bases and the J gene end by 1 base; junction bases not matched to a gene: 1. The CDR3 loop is CASSEGQGNTEAFF. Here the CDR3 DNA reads TGTGCCAGCAGTGAAGGACAGGGGAACACTGAAGCTTTCTTT.

The CDR3 DNA reads TGCGCCAGCAGGGGCGGGAGGGCCTCCGGGGAGCTGTTTTTT. This sequence encodes CASRGGRASGELFF. The J gene is TRBJ2-2, the V gene TRBV10-1; 9 nucleotides align to TRBD2. The trim removed 6 bases at V and 6 bases at J, leaving 5 bases unmatched. Germline lookup yields CDR1 WNHNN and CDR2 SYGVQD (reference sequence). This CDR3 region has 14 residues.

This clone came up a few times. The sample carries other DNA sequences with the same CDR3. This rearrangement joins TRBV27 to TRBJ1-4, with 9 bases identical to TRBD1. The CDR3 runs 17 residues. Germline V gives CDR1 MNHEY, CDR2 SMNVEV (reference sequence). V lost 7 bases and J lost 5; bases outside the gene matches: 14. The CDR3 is CASTSTPWTGANEKLFF. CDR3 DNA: TGTGCCAGCACCTCTACCCCTTGGACAGGGGCAAATGAAAAACTGTTTTTT.

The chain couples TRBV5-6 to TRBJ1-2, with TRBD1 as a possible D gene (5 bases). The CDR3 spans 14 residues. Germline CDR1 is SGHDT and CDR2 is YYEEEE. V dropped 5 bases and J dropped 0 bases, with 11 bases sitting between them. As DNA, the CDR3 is TGTGCCAGCAGGGCGGGGGGAGCTAACTATGGCTACACCTTC. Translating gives CASRAGGANYGYTF.

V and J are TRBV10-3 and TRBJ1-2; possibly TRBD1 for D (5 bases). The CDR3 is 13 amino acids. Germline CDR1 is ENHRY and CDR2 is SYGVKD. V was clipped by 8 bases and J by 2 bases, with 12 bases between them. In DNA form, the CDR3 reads TGTGCCATCGCCCAGGGCTCAAACTATGGCTACACCTTC. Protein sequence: CAIAQGSNYGYTF.

This CDR3 is CASSQIRYTEAFF. The CDR3 DNA reads TGTGCCAGCAGCCAAATCCGGTACACTGAAGCTTTCTTT. This rearrangement joins TRBV3-1 (or the pseudogene TRBV3-2) to TRBJ1-1, with D uncertain. The V and J ends lost 2 bases and 3 bases respectively, with 7 bases between them. This CDR3 is 13 amino acids long. The germline CDR1 and CDR2 sequences are LGHDT and YNNKEL (reference sequence).

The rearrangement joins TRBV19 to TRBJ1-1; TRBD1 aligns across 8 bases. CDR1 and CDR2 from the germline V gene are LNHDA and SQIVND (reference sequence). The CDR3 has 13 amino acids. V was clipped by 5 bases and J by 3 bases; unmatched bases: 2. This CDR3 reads CASSSDRDTEAFF. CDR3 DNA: TGTGCCAGTAGTTCGGACAGGGACACTGAAGCTTTCTTT.